A single sample is the source of the 8 T cell receptor beta chains below, sequenced in a study of CD8+CD57+ T cells in acquired aplastic anemia. CD8+CD57+ cell expansion had been shown by flow cytometry in patients chosen for sequencing. Genomic DNA constituted the template upon which TCR beta VDJ and CDR3 profiling was performed. TCRdb reprocessed the reads with MiXCR, giving one entry per CDR3 protein. Of over 250,000 distinct CDR3 sequences in the sample, roughly 53% are singletons; the top ten hold around 1.3%. Sequencing used sorted CD4+, CD8+, or CD8+CD57+ T cells (not recorded which) from PBMCs. The receptors originated from a human donor with aplastic anemia.

Only a few counts were recorded for this clonotype. CDR3 in amino acids: CASNEVGQPQHF. CDR3 sequence (DNA): TGTGCCAGCAACGAAGTCGGTCAGCCCCAGCATTTT. The V gene is TRBV2, the J gene TRBJ1-5, with D hard to call. Germline V gene lookup returns CDR1 SNHLY and CDR2 FYNNEI. This CDR3 comprises 12 residues. V was pared by 7 bases and J by 6 bases, with 10 bases between.

This clonotype was found a few times. This clone may be a read error of a much larger clone one base away. The rearrangement uses TRBV6-4 and TRBJ2-3; 8 positions agree with TRBD2. The V gene's germline CDR1 is MRHNA and CDR2 SNTAGT. The CDR3 length is 13 residues. CDR3 DNA sequence: TGTGCCAGCAGTGGGACTAGCACAGATATGCAGTATTTT. Translating it yields CASSGTSTDMQYF.

The J gene is TRBJ1-1, the V gene TRBV5-1, with 7 bases that match TRBD1. This CDR3 is built from 13 residues. Germline CDR1 and CDR2: SGHRS and YFSETQ. V lost 9 bases and J lost 5; bases outside the gene matches: 10. In DNA, the CDR3 is TGCGCCACCTCGGGGGCAGGGGGGACTGAAGCTTTCTTT. Residues: CATSGAGGTEAFF.

The rearrangement uses TRBV27 and TRBJ2-7; 9 bases fit TRBD1. This CDR3 contains 14 residues. CDR1 and CDR2 (germline): MNHEY, SMNVEV (reference sequence). Trimming removed 5 bases from V and 3 bases from J; junction bases left unmatched: 5. CDR3 coding DNA: TGTGCCAGCAGTCTACAGGGGGCCAACTACGAGCAGTACTTC. It translates to CASSLQGANYEQYF.

V usage is TRBV5-4 and J usage is TRBJ2-7, with 9 bases that match TRBD1. The CDR3 has 13 amino acids. Per germline, CDR1 SGHNT and CDR2 YYREEE (reference sequence). The V segment lost 3 bases and the J segment 12 bases; nucleotides outside the gene matches: 10. This CDR3 is CASSSQTGQGMYF. CDR3 sequence (DNA): TGTGCCAGCAGCTCCCAGACGGGACAGGGTATGTACTTC.

The V and J genes are TRBV15 and TRBJ1-3; D is unclear. This CDR3 is 15 amino acids long. Trimming left V 3 bases short and J 0 bases short, with 9 bases between. The V gene's germline CDR1 is LNHNV and CDR2 YYDKDF (reference sequence). Here the CDR3 reads CATSRQQLSGNTIYF. CDR3 nucleotides: TGTGCCACCAGCAGGCAGCAACTCTCTGGAAACACCATATATTTT.

This clonotype was counted a few times. J is TRBJ2-7 and V is TRBV15; TRBD2 matches at 12 bases. CDR1 is LNHNV, CDR2 YYDKDF, per germline (reference sequence). V was clipped by 0 bases and J by 6 bases; unmatched bases: 15. CDR3 length equals 19 residues. The CDR3 reads CATSRDWGMTSGRGGEQYF. Written as DNA, the CDR3 is TGTGCCACCAGCAGAGATTGGGGTATGACTAGCGGGAGAGGCGGCGAGCAGTACTTC.

The CDR3 nucleotides read TGCAGTGCTCCAAGGGCGGCGGCTAGCACAGATACGCAGTATTTT. It is translated as CSAPRAAASTDTQYF. This rearrangement joins TRBV20-1 to TRBJ2-3; no definite D call. Germline assignment: CDR1 DFQATT and CDR2 SNEGSKA (reference sequence). This CDR3 is built from 15 residues. V was cut by 5 bases and J by 0 bases, with 15 bases left in between.